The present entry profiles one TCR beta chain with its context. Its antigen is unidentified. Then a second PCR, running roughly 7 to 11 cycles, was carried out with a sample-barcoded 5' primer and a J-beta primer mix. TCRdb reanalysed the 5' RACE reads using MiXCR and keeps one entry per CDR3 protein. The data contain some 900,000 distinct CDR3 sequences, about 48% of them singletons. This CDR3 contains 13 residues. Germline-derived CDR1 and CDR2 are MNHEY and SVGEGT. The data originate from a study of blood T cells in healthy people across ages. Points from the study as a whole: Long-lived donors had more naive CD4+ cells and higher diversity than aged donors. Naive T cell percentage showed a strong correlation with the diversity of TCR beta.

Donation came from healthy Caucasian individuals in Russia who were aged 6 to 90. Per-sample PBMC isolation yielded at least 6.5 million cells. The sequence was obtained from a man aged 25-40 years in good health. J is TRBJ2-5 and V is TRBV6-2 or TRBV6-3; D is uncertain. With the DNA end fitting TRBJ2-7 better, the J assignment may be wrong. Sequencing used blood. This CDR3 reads CATVITPPYEQYF. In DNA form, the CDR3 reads TGTGCCACCGTCATTACCCCACCCTACGAGCAGTACTTC.